One and the same sample provided the 15 T cell receptor beta chains below, sequenced in a study of blood T cell repertoires in COVID-19. Produced via immunoSEQ multiplex PCR; TCRdb's table is partial and in-frame only. The sample gives 400,000 to 450,000 clones, more than 80% of which show up once; 1% to 1.3% is in the top ten. The specimen sequenced was PBMCs or T cells enriched from blood (not recorded which). Receptors originate from a young man who had recovered from COVID-19.

In this sample, this clone turned up once. The J gene is TRBJ2-5, the V gene TRBV24-1; possibly TRBD1 for D (5 bases). Per germline, CDR1 KGHDR and CDR2 SFDVKD. The V end lost 5 bases, the J end lost 5 bases, and 14 bases lay between the germline ends. The CDR3 loop spans 14 amino acids. CDR3 residues: CATSGSGRVETQYF. In DNA form, the CDR3 reads TGTGCCACCAGTGGGTCCGGCAGGGTCGAGACCCAGTACTTC.

As to this clone: The junction and the germline gene differ at one end; a read error may be behind it. The chain has TRBV6-5 and TRBJ2-7; 7 bases fit TRBD1. The CDR3 is made up of 15 amino acids. Per the germline V gene, CDR1 is MNHEY and CDR2 is SVGAGI. As DNA, the CDR3 is TGTGCCAGCAGTGACTCGGCAGGGGGAAAGGACGAGCAGTACTTC. It encodes CASSDSAGGKDEQYF.

The chain is built from TRBV28 and TRBJ1-2; perhaps TRBD1 as D (5 bases). Trimming pared 2 bases from V and 8 bases from J, leaving 18 bases between. Germline lookup yields CDR1 MDHEN and CDR2 SYDVKM. The CDR3 sequence is 15 residues long. CDR3 residues: CASSLMGRAEAGYTF. Written as DNA, the CDR3 is TGTGCCAGCAGTTTAATGGGGCGTGCGGAAGCCGGCTACACCTTC.

The chain has TRBV5-6 and TRBJ1-2; D remains ambiguous. Trimming cost V 1 base and J 8 bases, with 9 bases left between them. This CDR3 contains 12 residues. The germline V gene has CDR1 SGHDT and CDR2 YYEEEE. CDR3 region: CASSLRLLGYTF. The CDR3, as DNA: TGTGCCAGCAGCTTGCGGTTGTTGGGCTACACCTTC. The whole variable domain, remainder taken from reference TRBV5-6 and TRBJ1-2, is DAGVTQSPTHLIKTRGQQVTLRCSPKSGHDTVSWYQQALGQGPQFIFQYYEEEERQRGNFPDRFSGHQFPNYSSELNVNALLLGDSALYLCASSLRLLGYTFGSGTRLTVV.

This chain joins TRBV4-1 and TRBJ2-7; no reliable D call. V was cut by 0 bases and J by 3 bases, with 9 bases left in between. Looked up from germline, CDR1 is MGHRA and CDR2 is YSYEKL. This CDR3 contains 14 residues. CDR3 amino acids: CASSQDARIYEQYF. In nucleotides, the CDR3 is TGCGCCAGCAGCCAAGATGCCAGGATCTACGAGCAGTACTTC.

The rearrangement joins TRBV4-1 to TRBJ2-7; 9 bases match TRBD1. The J segment lost 6 bases and the V segment lost 4 bases, leaving 7 bases of the junction unmatched. Germline CDR1 and CDR2: MGHRA and YSYEKL. CDR3 length: 14 residues. CDR3 amino acids: CASSLGTGYPEQYF. The CDR3 nucleotides are TGCGCCAGCAGCCTCGGGACAGGGTATCCCGAGCAGTACTTC.

V is TRBV12-3 or TRBV12-4 and J is TRBJ2-7; D gene ambiguous. V was cut by 6 bases and J by 3 bases, with 9 bases left in between. The CDR3 contains 12 residues. The CDR3 protein is CASSYYSYEQYF. The CDR3 bases are TGTGCCAGCAGCTATTATAGCTACGAGCAGTACTTC.

This clone was detected only a few times. The chain combines TRBV2 with TRBJ2-7, with 10 bases that match TRBD2. This CDR3 has 14 residues. From germline, CDR1 is SNHLY and CDR2 FYNNEI. V lost 7 bases and J lost 13; bases outside the gene matches: 16. The CDR3 sequence is CASTEWSSGSRSYF. The CDR3 DNA reads as TGTGCCAGCACAGAGTGGTCTAGCGGGAGCCGGAGCTACTTC. The whole variable domain, remainder taken from reference TRBV2 and TRBJ2-7, is EPEVTQTPSHQVTQMGQEVILRCVPISNHLYFYWYRQILGQKVEFLVSFYNNEISEKSEIFDDQFSVERPDGSNFTLKIRSTKLEDSAMYFCASTEWSSGSRSYFGPGTRLTVT.

The rearrangement joins TRBV6-5 to TRBJ2-5; weak D call: TRBD1 (7 bases). Trimming stripped 6 bases from V and 4 bases from J, with 15 bases between. The CDR3 has 14 amino acids. The V gene's germline CDR1 is MNHEY and CDR2 SVGAGI. In DNA, the CDR3 is TGTGCCAGCAGCCAGGACAGGCGGGGAGAGACCCAGTACTTC. Its protein is CASSQDRRGETQYF.

The chain joins TRBV2 to TRBJ2-1; D gene ambiguous. The V end lost 0 bases, the J end lost 12 bases, and 15 bases lay between the germline ends. The V gene's germline CDR1 is SNHLY and CDR2 FYNNEI. The CDR3 is made up of 14 amino acids. CDR3 DNA sequence: TGTGCCAGCAGTGAAGCGCTTCAAGAGAAAGTGCAGTTCTTC. It specifies CASSEALQEKVQFF.

The V call is TRBV12-3 or TRBV12-4, the J call TRBJ2-7, with D maybe TRBD1 (6 bases). The CDR3 is made up of 12 amino acids. V lost 7 bases and J lost 10, with 17 bases in between. The CDR3 region has the DNA TGTGCCAGCACCAGGGGTCCTGGTGATCAGTACTTC. Translating it yields CASTRGPGDQYF.

This chain uses TRBV28 with TRBJ1-1, with 7 bases that match TRBD1. CDR3 length: 13 amino acids. Germline lookup yields CDR1 MDHEN and CDR2 SYDVKM. V trimming: 6 bases; J trimming: 5 bases; junction bases outside the gene matches: 6. CDR3 in amino acids: CASSLPGGTEAFF. In DNA, the CDR3 is TGTGCCAGCAGCCTACCAGGGGGTACTGAAGCTTTCTTT.

The chain employs TRBV10-3 and TRBJ2-3; 7 nucleotides agree with TRBD2. J lost 3 bases, V lost 5 bases, and 8 bases had no gene match. This CDR3 has 15 amino acids. The germline V gene has CDR1 ENHRY and CDR2 SYGVKD. The CDR3 region has the DNA TGTGCCATCAGTCTGACCCCGGGGGGAACAGATACGCAGTATTTT. Protein: CAISLTPGGTDTQYF.

The chain couples TRBV5-1 to TRBJ2-1; 7 bases map to TRBD2. Germline V gene sequence: CDR1 SGHRS, CDR2 YFSETQ. After removal of 4 bases from V and 8 bases from J, the junction contained 12 bases not matched to a gene. The CDR3 contains 15 residues. The CDR3 DNA reads TGCGCCAGCAGCCTGGGACTACCCGGGGAGGATGAGCAGTTCTTC. It is translated as CASSLGLPGEDEQFF.

As DNA, the CDR3 is TGTGCCAGCAACATGAATTCACCCCTCCACTTT. Its protein product is CASNMNSPLHF. This sequence joins TRBV28 and TRBJ1-6, with unresolved D. V was clipped by 7 bases and J by 7 bases, with 5 bases between them. This CDR3 region has 11 residues. Germline V lookup: CDR1 MDHEN, CDR2 SYDVKM.